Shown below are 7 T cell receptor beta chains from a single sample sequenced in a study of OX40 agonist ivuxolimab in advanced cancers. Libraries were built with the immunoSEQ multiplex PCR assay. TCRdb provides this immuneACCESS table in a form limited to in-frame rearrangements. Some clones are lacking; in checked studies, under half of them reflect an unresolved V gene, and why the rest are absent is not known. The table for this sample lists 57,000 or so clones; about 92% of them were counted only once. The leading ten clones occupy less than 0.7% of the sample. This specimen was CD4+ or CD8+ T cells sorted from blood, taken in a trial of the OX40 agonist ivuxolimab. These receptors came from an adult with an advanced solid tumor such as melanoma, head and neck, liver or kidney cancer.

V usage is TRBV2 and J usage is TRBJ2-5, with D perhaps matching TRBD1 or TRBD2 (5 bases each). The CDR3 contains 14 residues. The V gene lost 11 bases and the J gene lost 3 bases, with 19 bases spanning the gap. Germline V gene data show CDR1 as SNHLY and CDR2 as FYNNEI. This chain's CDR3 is CASKQAGTKETQYF. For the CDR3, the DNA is TGTGCCTCCAAGCAAGCAGGGACCAAAGAGACCCAGTACTTC. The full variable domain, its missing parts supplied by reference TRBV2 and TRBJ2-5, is EPEVTQTPSHQVTQMGQEVILRCVPISNHLYFYWYRQILGQKVEFLVSFYNNEISEKSEIFDDQFSVERPDGSNFTLKIRSTKLEDSAMYFCASKQAGTKETQYFGPGTRLLVL.

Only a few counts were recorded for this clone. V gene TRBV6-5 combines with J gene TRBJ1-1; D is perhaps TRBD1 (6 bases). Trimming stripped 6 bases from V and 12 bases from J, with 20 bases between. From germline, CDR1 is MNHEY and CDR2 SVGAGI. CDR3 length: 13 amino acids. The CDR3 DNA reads TGTGCCAGCAGAACCGGGACAACGGGAGGTACTTTCTTT. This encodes CASRTGTTGGTFF.

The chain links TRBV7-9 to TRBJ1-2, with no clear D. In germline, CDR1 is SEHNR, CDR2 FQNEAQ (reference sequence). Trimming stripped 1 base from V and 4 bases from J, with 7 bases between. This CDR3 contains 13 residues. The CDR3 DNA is TGTGCCAGCAGCTTAGGACGGTCCTATGGCTACACCTTC. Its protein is CASSLGRSYGYTF.

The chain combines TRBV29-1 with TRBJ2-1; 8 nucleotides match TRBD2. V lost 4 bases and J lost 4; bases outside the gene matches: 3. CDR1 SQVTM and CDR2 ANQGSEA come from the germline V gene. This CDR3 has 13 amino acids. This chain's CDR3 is CSVGTSIYNEQFF. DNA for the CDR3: TGCAGCGTTGGGACTAGCATTTACAATGAGCAGTTCTTC.

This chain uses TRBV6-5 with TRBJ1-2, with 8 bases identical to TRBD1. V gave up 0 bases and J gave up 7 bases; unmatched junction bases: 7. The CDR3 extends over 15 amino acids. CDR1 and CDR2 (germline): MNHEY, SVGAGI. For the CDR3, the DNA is TGTGCCAGCAGTTACTCGCTGACAGGGGTTCTTGGCTACACCTTC. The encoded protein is CASSYSLTGVLGYTF.

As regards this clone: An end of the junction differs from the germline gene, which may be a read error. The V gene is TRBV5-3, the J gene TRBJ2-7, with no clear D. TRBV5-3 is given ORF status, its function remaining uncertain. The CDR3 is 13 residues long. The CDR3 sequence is CASSFLTSYEQYF. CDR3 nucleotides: TGTGCCAGCAGCTTTTTAACCTCCTACGAGCAGTACTTC.

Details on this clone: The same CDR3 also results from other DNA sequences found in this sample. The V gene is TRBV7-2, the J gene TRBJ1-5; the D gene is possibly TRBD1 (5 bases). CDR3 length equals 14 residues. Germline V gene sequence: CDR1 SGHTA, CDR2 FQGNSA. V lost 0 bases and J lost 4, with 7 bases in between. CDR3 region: CASSLAPGNQPQHF. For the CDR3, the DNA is TGTGCCAGCAGCTTAGCCCCAGGGAATCAGCCCCAGCATTTT.